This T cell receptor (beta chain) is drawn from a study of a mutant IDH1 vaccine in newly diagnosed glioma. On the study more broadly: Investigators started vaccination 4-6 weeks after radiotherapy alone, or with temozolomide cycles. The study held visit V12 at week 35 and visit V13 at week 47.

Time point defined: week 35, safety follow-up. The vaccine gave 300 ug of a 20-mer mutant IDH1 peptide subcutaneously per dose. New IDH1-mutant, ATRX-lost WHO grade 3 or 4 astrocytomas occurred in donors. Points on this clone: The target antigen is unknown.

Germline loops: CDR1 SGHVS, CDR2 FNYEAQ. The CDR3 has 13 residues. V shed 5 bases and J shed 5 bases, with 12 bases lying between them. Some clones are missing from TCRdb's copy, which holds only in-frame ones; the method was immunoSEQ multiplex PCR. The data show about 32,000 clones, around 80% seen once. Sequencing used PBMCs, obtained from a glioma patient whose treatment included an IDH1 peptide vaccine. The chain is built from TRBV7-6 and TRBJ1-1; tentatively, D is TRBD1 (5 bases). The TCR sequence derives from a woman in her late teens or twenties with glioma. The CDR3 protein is CASSTRQITEAFF. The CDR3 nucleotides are TGTGCCAGCAGCACTAGACAGATAACTGAAGCTTTCTTT. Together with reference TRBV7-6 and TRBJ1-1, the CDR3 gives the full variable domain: GAGVSQSPRYKVTKRGQDVALRCDPISGHVSLYWYRQALGQGPEFLTYFNYEAQQDKSGLPNDRFSAERPEGSISTLTIQRTEQRDSAMYRCASSTRQITEAFFGQGTRLTVV.